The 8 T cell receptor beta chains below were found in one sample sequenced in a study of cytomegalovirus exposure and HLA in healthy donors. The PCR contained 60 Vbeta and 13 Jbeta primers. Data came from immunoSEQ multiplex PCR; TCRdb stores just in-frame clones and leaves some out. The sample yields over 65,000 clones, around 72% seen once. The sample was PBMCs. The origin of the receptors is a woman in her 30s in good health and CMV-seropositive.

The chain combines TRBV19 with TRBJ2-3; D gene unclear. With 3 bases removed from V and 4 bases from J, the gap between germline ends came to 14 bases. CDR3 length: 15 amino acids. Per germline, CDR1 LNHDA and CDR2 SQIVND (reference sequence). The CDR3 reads CASSIGTLAADTQYF. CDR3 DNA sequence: TGTGCCAGTAGTATCGGAACCCTTGCGGCAGATACGCAGTATTTT.

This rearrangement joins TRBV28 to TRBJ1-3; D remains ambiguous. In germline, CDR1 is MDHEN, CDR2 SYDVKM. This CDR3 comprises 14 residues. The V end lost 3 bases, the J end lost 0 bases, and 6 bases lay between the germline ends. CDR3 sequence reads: CASSLLYSGNTIYF. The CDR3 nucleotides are TGTGCCAGCAGTTTGCTCTACTCTGGAAACACCATATATTTT.

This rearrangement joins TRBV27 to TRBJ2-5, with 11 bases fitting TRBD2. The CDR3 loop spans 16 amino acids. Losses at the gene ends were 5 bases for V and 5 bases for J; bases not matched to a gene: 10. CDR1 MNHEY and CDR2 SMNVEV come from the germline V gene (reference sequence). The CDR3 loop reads CASSLLAGGPSETQYF. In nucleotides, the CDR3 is TGTGCCAGCAGTCTATTAGCGGGAGGGCCGTCGGAGACCCAGTACTTC.

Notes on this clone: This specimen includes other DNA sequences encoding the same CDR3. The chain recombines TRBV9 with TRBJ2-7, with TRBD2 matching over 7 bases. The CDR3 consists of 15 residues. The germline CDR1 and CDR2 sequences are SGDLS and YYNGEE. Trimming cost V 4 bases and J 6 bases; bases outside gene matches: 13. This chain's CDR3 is CASSPTITSEGEQYF. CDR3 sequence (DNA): TGTGCCAGCAGCCCCACTATTACTAGCGAAGGCGAGCAGTACTTC.

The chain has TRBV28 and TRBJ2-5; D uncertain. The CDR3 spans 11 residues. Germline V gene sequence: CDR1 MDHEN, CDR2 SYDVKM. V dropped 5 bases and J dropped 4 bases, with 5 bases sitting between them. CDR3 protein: CASSERETQYF. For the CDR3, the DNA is TGTGCCAGCAGTGAGCGAGAGACCCAGTACTTC.

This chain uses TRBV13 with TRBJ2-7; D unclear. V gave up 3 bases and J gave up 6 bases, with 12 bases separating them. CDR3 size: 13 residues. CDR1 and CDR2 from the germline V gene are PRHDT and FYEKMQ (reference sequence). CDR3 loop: CASSFGSAGEQYF. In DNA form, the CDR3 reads TGTGCCAGCAGCTTCGGGTCCGCCGGCGAGCAGTACTTC.

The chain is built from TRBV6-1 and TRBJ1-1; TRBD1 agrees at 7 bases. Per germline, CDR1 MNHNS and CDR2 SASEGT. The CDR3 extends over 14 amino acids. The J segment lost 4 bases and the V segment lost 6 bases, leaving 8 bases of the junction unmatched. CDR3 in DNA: TGTGCCAGCAGATTACAGGCAGGGGGCACTGAAGCTTTCTTT. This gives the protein CASRLQAGGTEAFF.

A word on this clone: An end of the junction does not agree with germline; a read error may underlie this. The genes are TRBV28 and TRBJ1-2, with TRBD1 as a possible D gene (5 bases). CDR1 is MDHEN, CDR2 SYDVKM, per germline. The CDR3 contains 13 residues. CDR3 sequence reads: CASSQQWDYGYPF. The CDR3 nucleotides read TGTGCCAGCAGTCAACAGTGGGACTATGGCTACCCCTTC.